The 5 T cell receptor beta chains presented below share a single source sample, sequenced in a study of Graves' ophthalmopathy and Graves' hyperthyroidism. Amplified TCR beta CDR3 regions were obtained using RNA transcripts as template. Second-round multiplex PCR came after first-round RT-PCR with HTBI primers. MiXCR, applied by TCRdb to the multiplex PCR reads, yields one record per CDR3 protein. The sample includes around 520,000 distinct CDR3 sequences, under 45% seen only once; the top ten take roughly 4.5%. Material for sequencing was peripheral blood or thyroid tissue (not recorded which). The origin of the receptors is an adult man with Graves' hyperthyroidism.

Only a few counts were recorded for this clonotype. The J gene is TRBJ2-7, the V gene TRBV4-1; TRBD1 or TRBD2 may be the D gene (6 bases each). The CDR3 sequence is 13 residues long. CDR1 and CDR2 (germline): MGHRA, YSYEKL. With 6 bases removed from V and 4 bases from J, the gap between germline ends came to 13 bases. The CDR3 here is CASSVPGAYEQYF. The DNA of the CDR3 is TGCGCCAGCAGTGTCCCGGGGGCTTACGAGCAGTACTTC.

The CDR3 loop is CASSLIPGQGVDTQYF. The CDR3 DNA is TGTGCCAGCAGCTTAATACCGGGACAGGGAGTAGATACGCAGTATTTT. The rearrangement uses TRBV7-9 and TRBJ2-3; TRBD1 agrees at 9 bases. The CDR3 extends over 16 amino acids. From germline, CDR1 is SEHNR and CDR2 FQNEAQ (reference sequence). Unmatched junction bases numbered 8, after V lost 2 bases and J lost 5 bases.

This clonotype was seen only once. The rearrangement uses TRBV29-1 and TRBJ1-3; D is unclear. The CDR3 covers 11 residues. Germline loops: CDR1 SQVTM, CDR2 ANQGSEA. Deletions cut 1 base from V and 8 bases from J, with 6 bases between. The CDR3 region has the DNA TGCAGCGTTGAAGTTAGGGACACCATATATTTT. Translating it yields CSVEVRDTIYF. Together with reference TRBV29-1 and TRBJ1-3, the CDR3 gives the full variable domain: SAVISQKPSRDICQRGTSLTIQCQVDSQVTMMFWYRQQPGQSLTLIATANQGSEATYESGFVIDKFPISRPNLTFSTLTVSNMSPEDSSIYLCSVEVRDTIYFGEGSWLTVV.

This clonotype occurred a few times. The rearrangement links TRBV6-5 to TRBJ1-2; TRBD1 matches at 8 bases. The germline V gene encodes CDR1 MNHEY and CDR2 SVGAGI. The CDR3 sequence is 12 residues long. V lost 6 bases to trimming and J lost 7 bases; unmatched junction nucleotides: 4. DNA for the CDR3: TGTGCCAGCAGACCGGACAGGGCTGGCTACACCTTC. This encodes CASRPDRAGYTF.

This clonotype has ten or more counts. This chain's CDR3 is CASRRTGETQYF. In nucleotides, the CDR3 is TGTGCCAGCAGGAGGACGGGAGAGACCCAGTACTTC. The rearrangement uses TRBV3-1 and TRBJ2-5, with no clear D. V lost 6 bases, J lost 4 bases, and 9 bases lay in between. The CDR3 sequence is 12 residues long. Germline V gene lookup returns CDR1 LGHDT and CDR2 YNNKEL (reference sequence).